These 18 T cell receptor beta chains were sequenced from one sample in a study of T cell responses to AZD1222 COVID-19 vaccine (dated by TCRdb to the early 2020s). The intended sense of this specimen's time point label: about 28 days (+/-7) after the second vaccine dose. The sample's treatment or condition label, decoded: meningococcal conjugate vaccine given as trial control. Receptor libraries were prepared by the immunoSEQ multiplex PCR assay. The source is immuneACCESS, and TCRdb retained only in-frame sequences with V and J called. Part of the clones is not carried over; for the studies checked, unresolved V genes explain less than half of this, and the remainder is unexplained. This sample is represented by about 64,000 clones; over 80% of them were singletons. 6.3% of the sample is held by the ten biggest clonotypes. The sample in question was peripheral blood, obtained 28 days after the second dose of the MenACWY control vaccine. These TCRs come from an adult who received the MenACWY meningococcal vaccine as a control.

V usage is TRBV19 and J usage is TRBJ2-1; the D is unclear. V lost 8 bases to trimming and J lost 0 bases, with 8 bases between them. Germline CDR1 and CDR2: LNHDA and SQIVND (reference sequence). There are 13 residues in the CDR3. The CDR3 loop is CASSESSYNEQFF. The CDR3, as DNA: TGTGCCAGTTCAGAGAGCTCCTACAATGAGCAGTTCTTC.

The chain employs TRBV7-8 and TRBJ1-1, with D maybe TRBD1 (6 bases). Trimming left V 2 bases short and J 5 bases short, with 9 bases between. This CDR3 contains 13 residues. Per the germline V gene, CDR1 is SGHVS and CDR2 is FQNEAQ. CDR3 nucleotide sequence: TGTGCCAGCAGCTTAACAGGGCTGACTGAAGCTTTCTTT. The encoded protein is CASSLTGLTEAFF.

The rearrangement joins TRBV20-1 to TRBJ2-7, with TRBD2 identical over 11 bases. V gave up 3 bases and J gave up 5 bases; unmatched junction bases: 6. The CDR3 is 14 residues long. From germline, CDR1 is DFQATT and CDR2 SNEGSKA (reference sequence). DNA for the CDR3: TGCAGTGCTAGTGGGACTAGCGGAGTGAACGAGCAGTACTTC. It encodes CSASGTSGVNEQYF.

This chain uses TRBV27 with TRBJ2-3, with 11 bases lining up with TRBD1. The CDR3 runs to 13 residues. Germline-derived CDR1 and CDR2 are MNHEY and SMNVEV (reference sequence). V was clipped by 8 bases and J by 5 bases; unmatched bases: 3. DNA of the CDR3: TGTGCCAGCGGACAGGGGGCCGAAGATACGCAGTATTTT. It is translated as CASGQGAEDTQYF.

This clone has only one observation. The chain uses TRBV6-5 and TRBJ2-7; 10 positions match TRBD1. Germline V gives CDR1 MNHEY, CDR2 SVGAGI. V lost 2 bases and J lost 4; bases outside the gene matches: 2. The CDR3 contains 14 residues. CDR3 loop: CASSYGTGDYEQYF. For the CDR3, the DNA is TGTGCCAGCAGTTACGGGACAGGGGATTACGAGCAGTACTTC.

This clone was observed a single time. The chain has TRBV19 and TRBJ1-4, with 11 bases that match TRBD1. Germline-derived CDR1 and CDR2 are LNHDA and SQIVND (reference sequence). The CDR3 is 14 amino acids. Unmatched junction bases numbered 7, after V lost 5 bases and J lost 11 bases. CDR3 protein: CASSGGQGALKLFF. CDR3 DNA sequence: TGTGCCAGTAGTGGCGGACAGGGGGCCCTTAAACTGTTTTTT.

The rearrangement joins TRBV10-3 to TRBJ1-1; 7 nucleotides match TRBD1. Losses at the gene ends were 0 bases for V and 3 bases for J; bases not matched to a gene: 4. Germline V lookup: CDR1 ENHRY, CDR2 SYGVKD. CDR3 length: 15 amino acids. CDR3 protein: CAISESRQGHTEAFF. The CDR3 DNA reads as TGTGCCATCAGTGAGTCGAGACAGGGTCACACTGAAGCTTTCTTT.

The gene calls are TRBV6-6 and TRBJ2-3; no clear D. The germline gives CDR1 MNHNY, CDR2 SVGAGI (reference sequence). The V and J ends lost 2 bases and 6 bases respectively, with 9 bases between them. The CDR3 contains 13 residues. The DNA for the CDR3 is TGTGCCAGCAGTTACAGGCATCCGGATACGCAGTATTTT. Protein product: CASSYRHPDTQYF.

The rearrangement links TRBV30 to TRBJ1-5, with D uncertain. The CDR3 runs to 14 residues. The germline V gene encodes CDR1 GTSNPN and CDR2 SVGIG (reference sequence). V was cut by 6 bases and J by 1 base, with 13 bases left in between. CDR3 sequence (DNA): TGTGCCTGTACCGGGAGGGCCAGCAATCAGCCCCAGCATTTT. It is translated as CACTGRASNQPQHF.

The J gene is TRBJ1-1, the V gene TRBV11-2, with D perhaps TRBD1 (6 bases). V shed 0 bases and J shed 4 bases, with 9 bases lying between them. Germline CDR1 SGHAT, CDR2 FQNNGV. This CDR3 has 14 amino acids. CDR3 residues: CASSLDRRGTEAFF. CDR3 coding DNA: TGTGCCAGCAGCTTAGATCGCAGGGGCACTGAAGCTTTCTTT.

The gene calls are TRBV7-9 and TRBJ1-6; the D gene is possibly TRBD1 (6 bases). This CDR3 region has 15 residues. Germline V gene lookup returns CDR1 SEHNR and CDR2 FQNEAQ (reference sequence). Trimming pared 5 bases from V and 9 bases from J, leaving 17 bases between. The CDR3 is CASSKQGWDVSPLHF. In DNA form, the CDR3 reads TGTGCCAGCAGCAAACAGGGATGGGATGTTTCACCCCTCCACTTT.

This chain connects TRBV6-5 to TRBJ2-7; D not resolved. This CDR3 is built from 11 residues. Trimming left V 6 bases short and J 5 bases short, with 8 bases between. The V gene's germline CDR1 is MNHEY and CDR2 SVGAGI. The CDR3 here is CASRLNNEQYF. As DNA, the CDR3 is TGTGCCAGCAGACTAAATAACGAGCAGTACTTC.

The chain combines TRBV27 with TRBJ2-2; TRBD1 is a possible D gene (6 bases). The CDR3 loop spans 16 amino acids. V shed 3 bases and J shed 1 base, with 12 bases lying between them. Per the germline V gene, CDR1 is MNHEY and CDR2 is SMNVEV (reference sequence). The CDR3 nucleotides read TGTGCCAGCAGTTTGGTCGGGACAAGGAACACCGGGGAGCTGTTTTTT. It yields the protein CASSLVGTRNTGELFF.

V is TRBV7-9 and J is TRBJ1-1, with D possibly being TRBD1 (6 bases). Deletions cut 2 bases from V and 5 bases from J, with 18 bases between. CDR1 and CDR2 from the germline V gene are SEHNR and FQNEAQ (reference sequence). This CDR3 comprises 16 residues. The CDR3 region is CASSLILGGEGTEAFF. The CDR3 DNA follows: TGTGCCAGCAGCTTAATTTTAGGGGGAGAAGGGACTGAAGCTTTCTTT.

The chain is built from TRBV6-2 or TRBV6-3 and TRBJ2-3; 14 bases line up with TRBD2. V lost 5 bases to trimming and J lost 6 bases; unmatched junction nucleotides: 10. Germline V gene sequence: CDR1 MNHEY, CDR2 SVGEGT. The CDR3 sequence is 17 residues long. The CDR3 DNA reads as TGTGCCAGCAGTCGGCGACTAGCGGGAGGGGAAGAGGATACGCAGTATTTT. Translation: CASSRRLAGGEEDTQYF.

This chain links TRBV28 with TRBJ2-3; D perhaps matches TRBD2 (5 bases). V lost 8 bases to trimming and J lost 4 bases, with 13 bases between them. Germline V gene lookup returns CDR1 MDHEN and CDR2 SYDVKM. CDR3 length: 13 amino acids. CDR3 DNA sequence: TGTGCCAGCGACACTAGACTCCCAGATACGCAGTATTTT. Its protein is CASDTRLPDTQYF.

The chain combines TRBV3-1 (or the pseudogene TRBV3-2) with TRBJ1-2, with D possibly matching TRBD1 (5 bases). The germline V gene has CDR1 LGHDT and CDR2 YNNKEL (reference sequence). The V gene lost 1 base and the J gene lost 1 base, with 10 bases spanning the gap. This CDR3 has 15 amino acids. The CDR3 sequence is CASSQGRQGNYGYTF. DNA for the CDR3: TGTGCCAGCAGCCAAGGGAGGCAGGGTAACTATGGCTACACCTTC.

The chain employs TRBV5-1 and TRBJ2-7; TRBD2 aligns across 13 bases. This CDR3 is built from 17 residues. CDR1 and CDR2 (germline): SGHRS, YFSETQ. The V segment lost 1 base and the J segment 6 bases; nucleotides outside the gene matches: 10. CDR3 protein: CASSLTSGRAQVREQYF. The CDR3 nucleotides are TGCGCCAGCAGCTTGACTAGCGGGAGGGCCCAGGTCCGCGAGCAGTACTTC.